This T cell receptor (beta chain) was identified during a study of blood T cell repertoires in COVID-19. Study-wide context: Whether acute or convalescent, the COVID-19 samples came from the United States, Italy and Spain.

The CDR3 spans 14 residues. With V trimmed by 4 bases and J by 12 bases, 11 bases remained unmatched. In germline, CDR1 is MGHRA, CDR2 YSYEKL. Followed longitudinally, the Seattle patients had been enrolled during active infection. Original methodology: Counts of nucleated cells, estimated from reference gene primer amplification, were obtained. Here immunoSEQ multiplex PCR was the method, and the copy in TCRdb shows in-frame clones only, minus some. V and J calls and clone size are given by that table; D and trimming were obtained from the DNA. Of roughly 150,000 clones detected, around nine tenths appear once; the ten largest clones hold 10%.

The rearrangement joins TRBV4-1 to TRBJ2-1, with 8 bases matching TRBD2. The sequenced sample consisted of peripheral blood. This clonotype originated in a woman between 70 and 85 years old with COVID-19, enrolled during active disease. The CDR3 region is CASSRPGRGALQFF. DNA for the CDR3: TGCGCCAGCAGCCGCCCCGGGCGGGGGGCGTTGCAGTTCTTC.